The 8 T cell receptor beta chains listed next were all sequenced from one sample in a study of blood T cell repertoires in COVID-19. The method was immunoSEQ multiplex PCR; TCRdb's version includes in-frame clones alone and lacks a portion of them. The sample holds nearly 350,000 clones, around 87% seen once. Sequencing was done on a sample of peripheral blood. Receptors originate from a woman aged 50 to 60 with COVID-19, enrolled during active disease.

CDR3 coding DNA: TGTGCCAGCGGGATACTAAGGGAGGGGGAGTTGGAGACCCAGTACTTC. Residues: CASGILREGELETQYF. The gene calls are TRBV2 and TRBJ2-5, with D possibly TRBD2 on 7 matching bases. The CDR3 consists of 16 residues. Germline-derived CDR1 and CDR2 are SNHLY and FYNNEI. The V end lost 8 bases, the J end lost 5 bases, and 24 bases lay between the germline ends.

The chain carries TRBV7-9 and TRBJ1-4, with TRBD1 matching 7 bases. This CDR3 contains 15 residues. Per germline, CDR1 SEHNR and CDR2 FQNEAQ (reference sequence). After removal of 0 bases from V and 8 bases from J, the junction contained 6 bases not matched to a gene. The CDR3 DNA reads TGTGCCAGCAGCTTAGCCGGGACAGAGAGAGAAAAACTGTTTTTT. The encoded protein is CASSLAGTEREKLFF.

The chain combines TRBV5-4 with TRBJ1-3; 7 bases match TRBD1. Germline V CDR1 and CDR2: SGHNT, YYREEE (reference sequence). Unmatched junction bases numbered 7, after V lost 4 bases and J lost 0 bases. The CDR3 consists of 16 residues. The CDR3 protein is CASSPRDSSSGNTIYF. CDR3 bases: TGTGCCAGCAGCCCCCGGGACAGCTCCTCTGGAAACACCATATATTTT.

The CDR3 bases are TGTGCCAGCAGCTTTCGGCAGGGGGATAATTCACCCCTCCACTTT. Protein sequence: CASSFRQGDNSPLHF. The V call is TRBV5-4, the J call TRBJ1-6, with TRBD1 matching 7 bases. This CDR3 has 15 residues. J lost 5 bases, V lost 2 bases, and 4 bases had no gene match. Germline CDR1 and CDR2: SGHNT and YYREEE (reference sequence).

The chain is built from TRBV11-3 and TRBJ2-5, with D unclear. V lost 2 bases, J lost 0 bases, and 4 bases lay in between. Germline values: CDR1 SGHNT, CDR2 YENEEA. This CDR3 comprises 13 residues. In nucleotides, the CDR3 is TGTGCCAGCAGCTTACACTACCAAGAGACCCAGTACTTC. This sequence encodes CASSLHYQETQYF.

The gene calls are TRBV11-3 and TRBJ2-7, with TRBD1 matching over 11 bases. The V segment lost 7 bases and the J segment 6 bases; nucleotides outside the gene matches: 8. The CDR3 length is 14 residues. Germline CDR1 reads SGHNT; CDR2 reads YENEEA. The DNA of the CDR3 is TGTGCCAGCACCACCGGGACAGGGGGACCCGAGCAGTACTTC. Its protein product is CASTTGTGGPEQYF.

This clone came up a few times. This chain links TRBV5-1 with TRBJ2-7, with unresolved D. V was trimmed by 4 bases and J by 3 bases, leaving 17 bases between them. The CDR3 runs to 15 residues. Looked up from germline, CDR1 is SGHRS and CDR2 is YFSETQ. The CDR3 reads CASSPDKVGFYEQYF. Written as DNA, the CDR3 is TGCGCCAGCAGCCCTGATAAAGTTGGCTTCTACGAGCAGTACTTC.

This chain uses TRBV19 with TRBJ2-2, with 9 bases identical to TRBD2. Per germline, CDR1 LNHDA and CDR2 SQIVND (reference sequence). The CDR3 extends over 16 amino acids. The J segment lost 3 bases and the V segment lost 3 bases, leaving 5 bases of the junction unmatched. The CDR3 reads CASSIGGGADTGELFF. The CDR3 DNA is TGTGCCAGTAGTATCGGCGGGGGGGCGGACACCGGGGAGCTGTTTTTT.